This TCR beta chain came from a study of CD8+CD57+ T cells in acquired aplastic anemia. General study results and limits: Fewer than 35 CD8+ CDR3 sequences occurred in both the patients and the controls.

Whoever was chosen for sequencing had shown CD8+CD57+ cell expansion by flow cytometry. Genomic DNA provided the template from which TCR beta VDJ and CDR3 profiles were obtained. One entry per CDR3 protein, called by TCRdb with MiXCR from the reads. This table holds just over 150,000 distinct CDR3 sequences, 40% to 60% found once. This clonotype was detected a few times. The antigen is unknown. Trimming removed 0 bases from V and 7 bases from J; junction bases left unmatched: 4. The germline CDR1 and CDR2 sequences are SQVTM and ANQGSEA. This CDR3 has 13 residues. The receptor comes from a human donor with aplastic anemia. Sequencing was performed on sorted CD4+, CD8+, or CD8+CD57+ T cells (not recorded which) from PBMCs. The rearrangement links TRBV29-1 to TRBJ1-2; 8 bases map to TRBD1. This CDR3 is CSVEDMDRVGYTF. The CDR3 region has the DNA TGCAGCGTTGAAGATATGGACAGGGTTGGCTACACCTTC.